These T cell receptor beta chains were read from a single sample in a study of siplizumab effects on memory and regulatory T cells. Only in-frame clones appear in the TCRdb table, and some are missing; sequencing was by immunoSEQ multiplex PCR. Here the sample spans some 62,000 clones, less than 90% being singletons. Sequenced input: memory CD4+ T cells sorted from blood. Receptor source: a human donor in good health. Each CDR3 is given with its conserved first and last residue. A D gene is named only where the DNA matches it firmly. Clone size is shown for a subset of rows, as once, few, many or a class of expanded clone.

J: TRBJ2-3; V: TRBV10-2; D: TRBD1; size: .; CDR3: CASGQGWADTQYF; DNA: TGCGCCAGTGGACAGGGGTGGGCAGATACGCAGTATTTT
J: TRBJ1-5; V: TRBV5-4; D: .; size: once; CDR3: CASSSSGNQPQHF; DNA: TGTGCCAGCAGCAGCTCAGGCAATCAGCCCCAGCATTTT
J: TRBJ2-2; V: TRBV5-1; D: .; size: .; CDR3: CASSLEVSTNTGELFF; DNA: TGCGCCAGCAGCTTGGAGGTTAGCACAAACACCGGGGAGCTGTTTTTT
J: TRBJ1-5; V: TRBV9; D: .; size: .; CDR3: CASSVDTKEQPQHF; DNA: TGTGCCAGCAGCGTTGATACCAAGGAGCAGCCCCAGCATTTT
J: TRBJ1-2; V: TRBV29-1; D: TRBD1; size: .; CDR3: CSVGAGQGYGYTF; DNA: TGCAGCGTAGGGGCGGGACAGGGCTATGGCTACACCTTC
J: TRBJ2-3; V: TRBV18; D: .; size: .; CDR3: CASSPAGDTQYF; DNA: TGTGCCAGCTCACCAGCCGGGGATACGCAGTATTTT
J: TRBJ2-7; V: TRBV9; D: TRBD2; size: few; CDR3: CASSAGTSGYSYEQYF; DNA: TGTGCCAGCAGCGCCGGGACTAGCGGATACTCCTACGAGCAGTACTTC
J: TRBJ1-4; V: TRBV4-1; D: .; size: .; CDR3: CASSQVGAGRRDKEKLFF; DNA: TGCGCCAGCAGCCAAGTGGGTGCCGGGAGAAGGGATAAGGAAAAACTGTTTTTT
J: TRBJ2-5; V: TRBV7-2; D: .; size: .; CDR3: CASSSTTGETQYF; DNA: TGTGCCAGCAGCTCGACGACCGGGGAGACCCAGTACTTC
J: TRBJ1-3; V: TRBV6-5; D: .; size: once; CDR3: CASKAGGNTIYF; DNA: TGTGCCAGCAAGGCAGGGGGAAACACCATATATTTT
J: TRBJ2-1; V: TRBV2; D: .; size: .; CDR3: CASQFMRLAQTPNEQFF; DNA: TGTGCCAGCCAATTTATGCGGTTGGCGCAGACCCCCAATGAGCAGTTCTTC
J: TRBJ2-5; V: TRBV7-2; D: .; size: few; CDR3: CASSLEGWGTQYF; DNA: TGTGCCAGCAGCTTAGAGGGTTGGGGGACCCAGTACTTC
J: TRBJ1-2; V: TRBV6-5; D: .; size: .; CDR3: CASSPTGGEGYGYTF; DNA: TGTGCCAGCAGCCCAACTGGGGGTGAGGGCTATGGCTACACCTTC
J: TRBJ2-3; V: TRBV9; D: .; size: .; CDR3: CASSGEFGAFRPDTQYF; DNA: TGTGCCAGCAGCGGAGAATTCGGGGCTTTTCGGCCAGATACGCAGTATTTT
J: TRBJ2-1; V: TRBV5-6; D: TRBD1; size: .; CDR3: CASSFPGTGINEQFF; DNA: TGTGCCAGCAGCTTTCCCGGGACAGGGATCAATGAGCAGTTCTTC
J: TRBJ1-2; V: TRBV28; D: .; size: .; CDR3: CASSVPQGTYGYTF; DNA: TGTGCCAGCAGTGTCCCACAGGGTACCTATGGCTACACCTTC
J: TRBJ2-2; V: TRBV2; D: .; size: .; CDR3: CASSFGGFGELFF; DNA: TGTGCCAGCAGTTTTGGGGGCTTCGGGGAGCTGTTTTTT
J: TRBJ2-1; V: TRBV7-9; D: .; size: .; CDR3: CASSGDNEQFF; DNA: TGTGCCAGCAGCGGAGACAATGAGCAGTTCTTC
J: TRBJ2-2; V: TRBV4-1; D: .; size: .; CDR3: CASKGDYGELFF; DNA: TGCGCCAGCAAGGGGGATTACGGGGAGCTGTTTTTT
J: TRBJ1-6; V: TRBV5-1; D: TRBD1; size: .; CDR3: CASSPFGQGNSPLHF; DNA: TGCGCCAGCAGCCCCTTCGGACAGGGGAATTCACCCCTCCACTTT
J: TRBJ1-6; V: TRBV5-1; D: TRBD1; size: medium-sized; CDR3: CASSADRVGNSPLHF; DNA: TGCGCCAGCAGCGCGGACAGGGTCGGTAATTCACCCCTCCACTTT
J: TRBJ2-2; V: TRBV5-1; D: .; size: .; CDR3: CASSRDQGPTGELFF; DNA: TGCGCCAGCAGCAGGGATCAGGGTCCGACCGGGGAGCTGTTTTTT
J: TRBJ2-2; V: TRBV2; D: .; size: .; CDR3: CASRDRYTGELFF; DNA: TGTGCCAGCAGGGACAGATACACCGGGGAGCTGTTTTTT
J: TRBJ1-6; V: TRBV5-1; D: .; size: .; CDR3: CASSFRGATSSYNSPLHF; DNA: TGCGCCAGCAGCTTCAGGGGCGCAACTAGCTCCTATAATTCACCCCTCCACTTT
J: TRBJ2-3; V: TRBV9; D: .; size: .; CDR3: CASSVQSSTDTQYF; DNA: TGTGCCAGCAGCGTACAATCTAGCACAGATACGCAGTATTTT
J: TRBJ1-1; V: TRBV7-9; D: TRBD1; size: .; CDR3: CASSPGQRLEAFF; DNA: TGTGCCAGCAGCCCGGGACAGAGATTAGAAGCTTTCTTT
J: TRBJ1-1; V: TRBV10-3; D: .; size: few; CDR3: CAISQGVNTEAFF; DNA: TGTGCCATCAGTCAAGGAGTGAACACTGAAGCTTTCTTT
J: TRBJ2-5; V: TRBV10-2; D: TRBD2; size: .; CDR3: CASERGDAGGTQYF; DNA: TGCGCCAGCGAGAGGGGGGACGCGGGGGGGACCCAGTACTTC
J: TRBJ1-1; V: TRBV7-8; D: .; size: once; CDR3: CASSLYLNTEAFF; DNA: TGTGCCAGCAGCTTATATTTGAACACTGAAGCTTTCTTT
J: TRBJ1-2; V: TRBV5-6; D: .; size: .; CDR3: CASSLGASPNYGYTF; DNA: TGTGCCAGCAGCTTGGGGGCCAGCCCGAACTATGGCTACACCTTC
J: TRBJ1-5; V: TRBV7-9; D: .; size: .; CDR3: CASSPPRRDGPQHF; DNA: TGTGCCAGCAGCCCCCCCCGGCGGGATGGTCCCCAGCATTTT
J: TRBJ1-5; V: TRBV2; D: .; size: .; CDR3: CASSIRDSNQPQHF; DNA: TGTGCCAGCAGTATCCGGGACAGCAATCAGCCCCAGCATTTT
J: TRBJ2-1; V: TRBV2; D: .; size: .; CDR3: CASKGGGSSYNEQFF; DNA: TGTGCCAGCAAAGGTGGGGGAAGCTCCTACAATGAGCAGTTCTTC
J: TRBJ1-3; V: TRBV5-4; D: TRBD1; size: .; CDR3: CASSSPGQGPSGNTIYF; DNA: TGTGCCAGCAGCTCCCCGGGACAGGGCCCCTCTGGAAACACCATATATTTT
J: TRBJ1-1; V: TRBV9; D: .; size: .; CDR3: CASSEQRDTEAFF; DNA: TGTGCCAGCAGCGAGCAGAGAGACACTGAAGCTTTCTTT
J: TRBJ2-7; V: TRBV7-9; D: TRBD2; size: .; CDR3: CASSLSTWTSGGSYEQYF; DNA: TGTGCCAGCAGCTTATCTACCTGGACTAGCGGGGGTTCCTACGAGCAGTACTTC
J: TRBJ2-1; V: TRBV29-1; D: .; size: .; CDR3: CSVQGYEQFF; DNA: TGCAGCGTGCAGGGGTATGAGCAGTTCTTC
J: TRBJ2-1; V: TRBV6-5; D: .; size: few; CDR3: CASSSGGEGGNEQFF; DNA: TGTGCCAGCAGTTCAGGGGGGGAGGGAGGCAATGAGCAGTTCTTC
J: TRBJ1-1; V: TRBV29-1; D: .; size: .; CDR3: CSVEQGGTEAFF; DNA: TGCAGCGTTGAACAGGGAGGAACTGAAGCTTTCTTT
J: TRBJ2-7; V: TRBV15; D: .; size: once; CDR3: CATSPGGNSYEQYF; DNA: TGTGCCACCAGCCCAGGCGGGAACTCCTACGAGCAGTACTTC
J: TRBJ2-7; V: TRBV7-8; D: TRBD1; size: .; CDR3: CASSLRSGTGIYEQYF; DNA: TGTGCCAGCAGCTTACGTTCTGGGACAGGGATCTACGAGCAGTACTTC
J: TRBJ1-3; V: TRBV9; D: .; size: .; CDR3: CASSGVLGISGNTIYF; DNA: TGTGCCAGCAGCGGTGTGTTGGGGATCTCTGGAAACACCATATATTTT
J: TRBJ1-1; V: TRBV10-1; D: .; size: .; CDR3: CASSPRSDTEAFF; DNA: TGCGCCAGCAGTCCGAGATCCGACACTGAAGCTTTCTTT
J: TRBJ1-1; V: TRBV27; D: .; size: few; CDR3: CASSLLGGTEAFF; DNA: TGTGCCAGCAGTTTATTGGGGGGGACTGAAGCTTTCTTT
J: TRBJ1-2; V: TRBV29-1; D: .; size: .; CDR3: CSVASGQGTNYGYTF; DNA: TGCAGCGTTGCGTCAGGCCAAGGTACTAACTATGGCTACACCTTC
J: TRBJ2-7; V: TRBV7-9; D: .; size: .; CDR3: CASSPFEGFSYEQYF; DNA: TGTGCCAGCAGCCCCTTTGAGGGGTTTTCCTACGAGCAGTACTTC
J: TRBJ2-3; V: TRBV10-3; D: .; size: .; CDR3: CAISSPRASTDTQYF; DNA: TGTGCCATCAGTAGCCCCCGGGCCAGCACAGATACGCAGTATTTT
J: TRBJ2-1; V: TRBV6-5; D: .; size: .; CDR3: CASRKGVDNEQFF; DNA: TGTGCCAGCAGGAAAGGGGTGGACAATGAGCAGTTCTTC
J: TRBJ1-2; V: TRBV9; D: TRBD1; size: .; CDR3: CASSVGVQGDNGYTF; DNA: TGTGCCAGCAGCGTAGGCGTTCAGGGGGATAATGGCTACACCTTC
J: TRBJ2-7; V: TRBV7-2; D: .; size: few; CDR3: CASSERGFGGATPEQYF; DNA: TGTGCCAGCAGCGAAAGGGGGTTCGGCGGGGCCACCCCCGAGCAGTACTTC
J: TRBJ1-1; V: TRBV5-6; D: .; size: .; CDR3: CASSLSVGVYTEAFF; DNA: TGTGCCAGCAGCTTGAGTGTGGGGGTTTACACTGAAGCTTTCTTT
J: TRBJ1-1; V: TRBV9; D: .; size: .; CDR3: CASSVAGNAEAFF; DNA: TGTGCCAGCAGCGTAGCTGGGAACGCTGAAGCTTTCTTT
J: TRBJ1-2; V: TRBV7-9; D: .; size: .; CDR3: CASSLDGRVVHGYTF; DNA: TGTGCCAGCAGCTTAGATGGCAGGGTAGTTCATGGCTACACCTTC
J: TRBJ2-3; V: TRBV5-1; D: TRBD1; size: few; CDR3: CASNWQGTGGTDTQYF; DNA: TGCGCCAGCAACTGGCAAGGGACAGGGGGCACAGATACGCAGTATTTT
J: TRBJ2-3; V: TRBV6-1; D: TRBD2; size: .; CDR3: CASSRKRDSTDTQYF; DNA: TGTGCCAGCAGTAGAAAGCGGGATAGCACAGATACGCAGTATTTT